The T cell receptor beta chain under discussion was sequenced for a study of T cells after yellow fever vaccination. Whole-study findings and limits: Any FACS-sorted repertoire could hold abundant clonotypes that contaminate it from the bulk population.

Points on this clonotype: Its antigen remains unknown.

V lost 4 bases, J lost 4 bases, and 19 bases lay in between. The CDR3 has 15 amino acids. Germline-derived CDR1 and CDR2 are GTSNPN and SVGIG (reference sequence). MiXCR, applied by TCRdb to the 5' RACE reads, yields one record per CDR3 protein. Of about 230,000 distinct CDR3 sequences detected, over 6.5% appear once; the ten largest clones hold about 1%. The chain combines TRBV30 with TRBJ1-1; D is unclear. The TCR comes from a young man who received the YFV17D yellow fever vaccine. Sample: CD4+ T cells sorted from PBMCs, taken on the day of the yellow fever booster vaccination. The CDR3 spells CAWTLEKGRFTEAFF. Here the CDR3 DNA reads TGTGCCTGGACGCTGGAAAAAGGGAGGTTCACTGAAGCTTTCTTT.